This T cell receptor (beta chain) was sequenced in a study of shared clonotypes between healthy human individuals. The method was immunoSEQ multiplex PCR; TCRdb's version includes in-frame clones alone and lacks a portion of them. The data hold about 680,000 clones, with about three quarters observed a single time. Study-level points and caveats: Sampling included only blood; tissue repertoires likely differ. Clonotype sharing among donors was thought likely to change with sequencing depth.

Per the germline V gene, CDR1 is SGHRS and CDR2 is YFSETQ. This CDR3 region has 15 residues. The junction had 2 bases not matched to a gene; V was cut back by 2 bases and J by 0 bases. As concerns this clone: Its specificity is not known.

Specimen: memory CD4+ T cells sorted from blood. Subset specified: CD45RA-negative fraction. The chain carries TRBV5-1 and TRBJ1-3, with 7 bases identical to TRBD1. The receptor was isolated from a woman aged 25 to 45 in good health. CDR3 DNA: TGCGCCAGCAGCTTTACAGGGGACTCTGGAAACACCATATATTTT. This encodes CASSFTGDSGNTIYF.